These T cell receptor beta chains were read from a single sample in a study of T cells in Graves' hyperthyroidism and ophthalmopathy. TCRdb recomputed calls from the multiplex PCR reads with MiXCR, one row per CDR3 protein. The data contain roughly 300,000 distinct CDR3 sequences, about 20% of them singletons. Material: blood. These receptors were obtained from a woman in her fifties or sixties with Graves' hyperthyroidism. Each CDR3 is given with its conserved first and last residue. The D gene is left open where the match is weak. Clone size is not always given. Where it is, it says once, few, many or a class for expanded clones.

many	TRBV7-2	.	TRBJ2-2	CASSSPGIANTGELFF	TGTGCCAGCAGCTCGCCAGGGATCGCGAACACCGGGGAGCTGTTTTTT
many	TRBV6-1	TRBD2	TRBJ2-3	CASSSAAGGADTQYF	TGTGCCAGCAGCTCCGCAGCGGGAGGGGCAGATACGCAGTATTTT
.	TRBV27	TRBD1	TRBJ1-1	CASSRQGLGSTEAFF	TGTGCCAGCTCCCGACAGGGTCTTGGGAGCACTGAAGCTTTCTTT
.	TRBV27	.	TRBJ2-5	CASRPGPQPQETQYF	TGTGCCAGCCGACCGGGTCCACAGCCACAAGAGACCCAGTACTTC
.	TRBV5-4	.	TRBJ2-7	CAGRDTDSYEQYF	TGTGCCGGACGGGATACGGACTCCTACGAGCAGTACTTC
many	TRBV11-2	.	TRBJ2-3	CASRDLTSTDTQYF	TGTGCCAGCAGAGACTTGACGAGCACAGATACGCAGTATTTT
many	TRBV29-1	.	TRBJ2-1	CSVEGGKGSYNEQFF	TGCAGCGTTGAAGGGGGTAAAGGGTCCTACAATGAGCAGTTCTTC
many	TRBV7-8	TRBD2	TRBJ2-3	CASSITSGSRTDTQYF	TGTGCCAGCAGCATCACTAGCGGTTCCCGCACAGATACGCAGTATTTT
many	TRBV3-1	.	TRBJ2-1	CASSQVTGRDNEQFF	TGTGCCAGCAGCCAAGTAACAGGGCGCGACAATGAGCAGTTCTTC
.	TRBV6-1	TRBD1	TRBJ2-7	CASSRQGTVHEQYF	TGTGCCAGCAGTCGACAGGGGACGGTGCACGAGCAGTACTTC
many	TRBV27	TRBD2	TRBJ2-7	CASSPFSGGIYEQYF	TGTGCCAGCAGTCCGTTTAGCGGGGGCATCTACGAGCAGTACTTC
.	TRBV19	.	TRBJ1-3	CASRSPGNTIYF	TGTGCCAGTAGGAGTCCGGGAAACACCATATATTTT
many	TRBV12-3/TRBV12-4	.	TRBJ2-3	CASSLAGADTQYF	TGTGCCAGCAGTTTAGCGGGAGCAGATACGCAGTATTTT
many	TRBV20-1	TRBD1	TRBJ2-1	CSASVPGGRNEQFF	TGCAGTGCTAGCGTCCCAGGGGGCAGGAATGAGCAGTTCTTC
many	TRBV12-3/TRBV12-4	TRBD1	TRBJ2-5	CASRPRTGGRETQYF	TGTGCCAGCAGACCGCGGACAGGGGGCCGAGAGACCCAGTACTTC
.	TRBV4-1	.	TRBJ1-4	CASSQDLSGAYGKLFF	TGCGCCAGCAGCCAAGATTTATCGGGGGCCTACGGAAAACTGTTTTTT
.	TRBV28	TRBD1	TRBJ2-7	CASSYDRGPWEQYF	TGTGCCAGCAGCTACGACAGGGGGCCTTGGGAGCAGTACTTC
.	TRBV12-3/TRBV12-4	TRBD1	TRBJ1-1	CASSLIGGGTGPAFF	TGTGCCAGCAGTTTAATAGGTGGGGGGACAGGACCGGCTTTCTTT
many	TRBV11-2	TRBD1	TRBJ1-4	CASSYTTGVGEKLFF	TGTGCCAGCAGCTACACGACAGGGGTTGGGGAAAAACTGTTTTTT
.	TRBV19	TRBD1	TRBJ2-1	CASSIMGTGYYNEQFF	TGTGCCAGTAGTATAATGGGGACAGGGTACTACAATGAGCAGTTCTTC
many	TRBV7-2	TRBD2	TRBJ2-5	CASSLGGGAGETQYF	TGTGCCAGCAGCTTAGGCGGGGGGGCAGGAGAGACCCAGTACTTC
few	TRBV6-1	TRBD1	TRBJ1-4	CASSETGGENEKLFF	TGTGCCAGCAGCGAGACAGGGGGCGAAAATGAAAAACTGTTTTTT
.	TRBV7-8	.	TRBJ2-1	CASSLGRGRLPYNEQFF	TGTGCCAGCAGCTTGGGCCGGGGTCGTCTTCCCTACAATGAGCAGTTCTTC
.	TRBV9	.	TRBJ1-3	CASSGETRASGNTIYF	TGTGCCAGCAGCGGGGAGACACGGGCCTCTGGAAACACCATATATTTT
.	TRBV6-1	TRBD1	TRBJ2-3	CASSLSGQGLTDTQYF	TGTGCCAGCAGTCTCTCGGGACAGGGGCTCACAGATACGCAGTATTTT
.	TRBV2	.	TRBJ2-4	CASSRGNIQYF	TGTGCCAGCAGTAGGGGTAACATTCAGTACTTC
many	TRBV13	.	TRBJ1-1	CASSLGQDPPMTTEAFF	TGTGCCAGCAGCTTAGGCCAGGACCCCCCGATGACAACTGAAGCTTTCTTT